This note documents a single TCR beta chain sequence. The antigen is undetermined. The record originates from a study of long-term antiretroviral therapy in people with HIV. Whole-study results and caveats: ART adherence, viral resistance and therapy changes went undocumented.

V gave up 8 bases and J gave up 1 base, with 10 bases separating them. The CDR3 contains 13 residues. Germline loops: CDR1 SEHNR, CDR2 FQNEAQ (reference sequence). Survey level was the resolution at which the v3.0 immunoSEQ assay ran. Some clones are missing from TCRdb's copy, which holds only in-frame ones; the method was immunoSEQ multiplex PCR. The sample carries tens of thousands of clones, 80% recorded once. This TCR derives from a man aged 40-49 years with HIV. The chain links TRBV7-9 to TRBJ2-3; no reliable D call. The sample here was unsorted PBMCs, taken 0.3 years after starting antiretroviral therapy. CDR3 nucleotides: TGTGCCAGCCACACTAAGGGCACAGATACGCAGTATTTT. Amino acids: CASHTKGTDTQYF.